Listed below are T cell receptor beta chains from one sample, sequenced in a study of T cell repertoires in cytomegalovirus infection. TCRdb processed the reads anew with MiXCR; each CDR3 protein has one entry. Of 200,000 to 300,000 distinct CDR3 sequences listed, 9.1% were seen once; the top ten hold roughly 16%. Material for sequencing was PBMCs. These receptors all come from a human donor in good health (CMV status not recorded). Some clones in this sample may be carry-over from other donors' samples. CDR3s include the opening cysteine and the closing phenylalanine or tryptophan. Fields, in order: clone size, V gene, D gene, J gene, CDR3 protein, CDR3 DNA. A D gene is named only where the DNA matches it firmly. Part of the rows lack a size; the others show once, few, many or a class for expanded clones.

>many|TRBV7-2|TRBD2|TRBJ2-7
CASSLRTSGGVSEQYF
TGTGCCAGCAGCCTAAGGACTAGCGGGGGGGTGAGCGAGCAGTACTTC
>few|TRBV11-3|TRBD1|TRBJ2-1
CASSPTGGLLYNEQFF
TGTGCCAGCAGCCCTACAGGGGGTCTCTTATACAATGAGCAGTTCTTC
>many|TRBV7-2|TRBD1|TRBJ1-4
CASSLVGQGAEKLFF
TGTGCCAGCAGCTTAGTTGGCCAGGGGGCTGAAAAACTGTTTTTT
>few|TRBV29-1|.|TRBJ2-6
CSVAVSGANVLTF
TGCAGCGTTGCCGTTTCTGGGGCCAACGTCCTGACTTTC
>few|TRBV20-1|.|TRBJ2-3
CSATSRTLDTQYF
TGCAGTGCTACCTCAAGGACCCTGGATACGCAGTATTTT
>.|TRBV6-8|.|TRBJ2-5
CASSYREGQETQYF
TGTGCCAGCAGTTACAGAGAGGGGCAAGAGACCCAGTACTTC
>.|TRBV7-9|.|TRBJ1-3
CASKADQSGNTIYF
TGTGCCAGCAAGGCAGACCAATCTGGAAACACCATATATTTT
>many|TRBV7-2|.|TRBJ2-5
CASRWDLRDQETQYF
TGTGCCAGCAGGTGGGACTTGCGAGACCAAGAGACCCAGTACTTC
>many|TRBV6-1|TRBD2|TRBJ2-7
CASRGLQQRQYF
TGTGCCAGCAGGGGACTACAGCAGCGGCAGTACTTC
>many|TRBV7-2|.|TRBJ2-4
CASSLHTLAKNIQYF
TGTGCCAGCAGCCTCCACACTTTAGCCAAAAACATTCAGTACTTC
>many|TRBV28|.|TRBJ2-1
CASSFGYGRTSSYNEQFF
TGTGCCAGCAGTTTCGGGTACGGCAGGACGAGCTCCTACAATGAGCAGTTCTTC
>few|TRBV14|.|TRBJ1-5
CASSLRRVLNQPQHF
TGTGCCAGCAGCCTGAGAAGGGTGCTCAATCAGCCCCAGCATTTT
>many|TRBV5-6|.|TRBJ1-1
CASSLVTGPAFF
TGTGCCAGCAGCTTGGTGACTGGGCCGGCTTTCTTT
>many|TRBV6-1|.|TRBJ2-2
CASKSAVSTGELFF
TGTGCCAGCAAATCGGCAGTATCAACCGGGGAGCTGTTTTTT
>many|TRBV7-6|.|TRBJ2-3
CASGPTGNTDTQYF
TGTGCCAGCGGCCCTACAGGGAACACAGATACGCAGTATTTT
>many|TRBV6-1|TRBD2|TRBJ2-2
CASILTSGKNTGELFF
TGTGCCAGCATTTTAACAAGCGGGAAGAACACCGGGGAGCTGTTTTTT
>few|TRBV29-1|TRBD1|TRBJ2-6
CSVTDRVGANVLTF
TGCAGCGTGACAGACAGGGTCGGGGCCAACGTCCTGACTTTC
>many|TRBV7-8|.|TRBJ1-1
CASSSTEEAFF
TGTGCCAGCAGCTCGACAGAGGAAGCTTTCTTT
>many|TRBV7-2|.|TRBJ2-7
CASSFGRSSYEQYF
TGTGCCAGCAGCTTCGGCAGGAGCTCCTACGAGCAGTACTTC
>many|TRBV6-1|.|TRBJ2-5
CASSESFETQYF
TGTGCCAGCAGTGAGTCGTTTGAGACCCAGTACTTC
>many|TRBV19|.|TRBJ2-6
CASSIARSSGANVLTF
TGTGCCAGTAGTATAGCCAGAAGCTCTGGGGCCAACGTCCTGACTTTC
>many|TRBV7-6|.|TRBJ1-4
CASSLSIKLFF
TGTGCCAGCAGCTTATCCATAAAACTGTTTTTT
>many|TRBV27|.|TRBJ2-7
CASSLRSNYEQYF
TGTGCCAGCAGTTTACGGTCCAACTACGAGCAGTACTTC
>many|TRBV5-4|TRBD1|TRBJ2-3
CASSLQGDTQYF
TGTGCCAGCAGCCTACAGGGGGATACGCAGTATTTT
>.|TRBV2|.|TRBJ2-2
CASSEVRGTKRGAGELFF
TGTGCCAGCAGTGAAGTTAGGGGGACTAAGCGAGGGGCCGGGGAGCTGTTTTTT
>few|TRBV5-4|TRBD1|TRBJ2-6
CASRRQGTHPGANVLTF
TGTGCCAGCAGACGACAGGGGACCCATCCTGGGGCCAACGTCCTGACTTTC
>many|TRBV7-7|.|TRBJ2-1
CASSPISSSSYNEQFF
TGTGCCAGCAGCCCGATTTCCAGTAGCTCCTACAATGAGCAGTTCTTC
>many|TRBV7-9|.|TRBJ1-1
CASSAHRSEAFF
TGTGCCAGCAGCGCCCACAGGTCTGAAGCTTTCTTT
>few|TRBV18|TRBD1|TRBJ2-2
CASSSQPGQGNTGELFF
TGTGCCAGCTCATCGCAACCCGGACAGGGGAACACCGGGGAGCTGTTTTTT